Listed here are 17 T cell receptor beta chains from one sample, sequenced in a study of CD8 T cells in ankylosing spondylitis. Antigen specificity for these receptors is unknown. Study outcomes and limitations: Ankylosing spondylitis blood appeared to be characterized by a TCR beta motif of eight highly homologous variants.

From the 5' RACE reads, TCRdb called clonotypes with MiXCR, one entry per CDR3 protein. The sample shows 350,000 to 450,000 distinct CDR3 sequences, roughly a quarter of them seen only once. The material sequenced was blood, either unsorted or a sorted T cell fraction (not recorded which). The receptor source for this set is a male donor with ankylosing spondylitis.

A few counts support this clonotype. The chain links TRBV7-2 to TRBJ2-1; 14 positions match TRBD2. This CDR3 spans 17 amino acids. CDR1 and CDR2 (germline): SGHTA, FQGNSA. With 4 bases clipped from V and 7 bases from J, the junction kept 9 bases outside the gene matches. The CDR3 bases are TGTGCCAGCAGCTCGACTAGCGGGAGGGGGGGAGTTAATGAGCAGTTCTTC. It translates to CASSSTSGRGGVNEQFF. Variable domain in full (rest from reference TRBV7-2 and TRBJ2-1): GAGVSQSPSNKVTEKGKDVELRCDPISGHTALYWYRQSLGQGLEFLIYFQGNSAPDKSGLPSDRFSAERTGGSVSTLTIQRTQQEDSAVYLCASSSTSGRGGVNEQFFGPGTRLTVL.

The V and J genes are TRBV10-3 and TRBJ2-1; D is possibly TRBD1 or TRBD2 (5 bases each). The CDR3 has 11 amino acids. Trimming left V 11 bases short and J 9 bases short, with 14 bases between. Germline CDR1 is ENHRY and CDR2 is SYGVKD. The DNA for the CDR3 is TGTGCCTTCCGGGGCGGAGGTGAGCAGTTCTTC. Protein product: CAFRGGGEQFF.

The chain joins TRBV20-1 to TRBJ2-1, with 9 bases fitting TRBD2. The germline gives CDR1 DFQATT, CDR2 SNEGSKA (reference sequence). This CDR3 has 14 residues. With V trimmed by 2 bases and J by 4 bases, 3 bases remained unmatched. CDR3 loop: CSARTSGLYNEQFF. Here the CDR3 DNA reads TGCAGTGCTAGAACTAGCGGGCTTTACAATGAGCAGTTCTTC.

This clonotype was found a few times. V usage is TRBV29-1 and J usage is TRBJ1-1; maybe TRBD1 (6 bases). Trimming left V 6 bases short and J 5 bases short, with 13 bases between. The CDR3 loop spans 12 amino acids. CDR1 SQVTM and CDR2 ANQGSEA come from the germline V gene. The CDR3 region is CSVAGGATEAFF. For the CDR3, the DNA is TGCAGCGTAGCCGGGGGGGCGACTGAAGCTTTCTTT.

This chain joins TRBV5-1 and TRBJ2-2; possible D gene TRBD1, 5 bases. V lost 0 bases and J 5 bases, leaving 8 bases between the germline ends. Per germline, CDR1 SGHRS and CDR2 YFSETQ. The CDR3 is 14 residues long. This chain's CDR3 is CASSLDQGTGELFF. The CDR3 DNA is TGCGCCAGCAGCTTGGACCAGGGAACCGGGGAGCTGTTTTTT.

The V gene is TRBV12-3 or TRBV12-4, the J gene TRBJ2-1; 10 positions agree with TRBD2. This CDR3 is built from 16 residues. V was pared by 8 bases and J by 0 bases, with 7 bases of the junction left unmatched. CDR3 region: CASRKRLAGSYNEQFF. The CDR3 coding sequence is TGTGCCAGCCGCAAACGACTAGCGGGCTCCTACAATGAGCAGTTCTTC.

The V call is TRBV5-5, the J call TRBJ1-5; D not resolved. The CDR3 runs to 15 residues. Germline V gene sequence: CDR1 SGHKS, CDR2 YYEKEE (reference sequence). V shed 1 base and J shed 3 bases, with 11 bases lying between them. This chain's CDR3 is CASSLSAGANQPQHF. The CDR3 coding sequence is TGTGCCAGCAGCTTGAGCGCAGGTGCCAATCAGCCCCAGCATTTT. Looking up the rest from reference TRBV5-5 and TRBJ1-5 gives the full variable domain: DAGVTQSPTHLIKTRGQQVTLRCSPISGHKSVSWYQQVLGQGPQFIFQYYEKEERGRGNFPDRFSARQFPNYSSELNVNALLLGDSALYLCASSLSAGANQPQHFGDGTRLSIL.

The rearrangement joins TRBV20-1 to TRBJ2-5; TRBD2 agrees at 14 bases. The CDR3 runs to 15 residues. After removal of 6 bases from V and 4 bases from J, the junction contained 7 bases not matched to a gene. CDR1 DFQATT and CDR2 SNEGSKA come from the germline V gene (reference sequence). The CDR3, as DNA: TGCAGTGCAGCCCCCGGGACTAGCGGGAGAGAGACCCAGTACTTC. Encoded protein: CSAAPGTSGRETQYF.

This clonotype was detected a few times. V gene TRBV30 combines with J gene TRBJ1-2; TRBD1 might be the D (5 bases). CDR3 length equals 15 residues. Germline CDR1 GTSNPN, CDR2 SVGIG (reference sequence). V was trimmed by 3 bases and J by 3 bases, leaving 17 bases between them. The CDR3 is CAWRDIFRDYYGYTF. For the CDR3, the DNA is TGTGCCTGGAGAGACATCTTCAGGGATTACTATGGCTACACCTTC.

The gene calls are TRBV11-2 and TRBJ1-2; D may be TRBD1 (6 bases). The CDR3 covers 12 residues. Per germline, CDR1 SGHAT and CDR2 FQNNGV. With 4 bases removed from V and 6 bases from J, the gap between germline ends came to 9 bases. CDR3 nucleotides: TGTGCCAGCAGCTGGAGACAGGATGGCTACACCTTC. Its protein product is CASSWRQDGYTF. The entire variable domain, with the rest obtained from reference TRBV11-2 and TRBJ1-2, is as follows: EAGVAQSPRYKIIEKRQSVAFWCNPISGHATLYWYQQILGQGPKLLIQFQNNGVVDDSQLPKDRFSAERLKGVDSTLKIQPAKLEDSAVYLCASSWRQDGYTFGSGTRLTVV.

In this sample, this clonotype turned up a few times. The V and J genes are TRBV10-3 and TRBJ2-1; 11 nucleotides match TRBD2. The ends lost 2 bases at V and 6 bases at J; junction bases unmatched: 6. This CDR3 contains 16 residues. Germline-derived CDR1 and CDR2 are ENHRY and SYGVKD. The CDR3 DNA sequence: TGTGCCATCAGTGAGGGAACTAGCGGGAGATCCAATGAGCAGTTCTTC. Its translation is CAISEGTSGRSNEQFF.

The chain links TRBV29-1 to TRBJ2-1; D unresolved. The CDR3 runs 12 residues. Trimming removed 5 bases from V and 4 bases from J, with 9 bases in between. Per germline, CDR1 SQVTM and CDR2 ANQGSEA. CDR3 sequence reads: CSVFSSYNEQFF. CDR3 nucleotide sequence: TGCAGCGTTTTCTCGTCTTACAATGAGCAGTTCTTC.

V is TRBV5-5 and J is TRBJ2-7; D possibly matches TRBD1 or TRBD2 (5 bases each). Per the germline V gene, CDR1 is SGHKS and CDR2 is YYEKEE (reference sequence). The CDR3 sequence is 14 residues long. V shed 2 bases and J shed 9 bases, with 18 bases lying between them. The DNA of the CDR3 is TGTGCCAGCAGCTTAGGGACGAACAGTAAGGGGCAGTACGTC. Translating gives CASSLGTNSKGQYV.

The rearrangement joins TRBV5-1 to TRBJ1-1; D not resolved. The ends were cut back, 4 bases at V and 8 bases at J, with 18 bases in the middle. CDR3 length: 14 residues. Per the germline V gene, CDR1 is SGHRS and CDR2 is YFSETQ. CDR3 sequence reads: CASSLTAPGREAFF. CDR3 in DNA: TGCGCCAGCAGCCTGACGGCACCGGGGAGGGAAGCTTTCTTT.

J is TRBJ2-1 and V is TRBV3-1, with TRBD2 matching 7 bases. The CDR3 sequence is 15 residues long. Germline lookup yields CDR1 LGHDT and CDR2 YNNKEL (reference sequence). Losses at the gene ends were 4 bases for V and 3 bases for J; bases not matched to a gene: 6. Here the CDR3 reads CASSRGSSYYNEQFF. The CDR3 bases are TGTGCCAGCAGCCGCGGGAGTTCTTACTACAATGAGCAGTTCTTC.

This chain joins TRBV29-1 and TRBJ2-3; D might be TRBD1 (6 bases). This CDR3 is built from 14 residues. In germline, CDR1 is SQVTM, CDR2 ANQGSEA. The V and J ends lost 1 base and 1 base respectively, with 9 bases between them. DNA for the CDR3: TGCAGCGTTGAAGGACAGGTGGGCACAGATACGCAGTATTTT. It yields the protein CSVEGQVGTDTQYF.

The chain combines TRBV4-2 with TRBJ2-7; D call uncertain. Trimming left V 1 base short and J 3 bases short, with 19 bases between. The CDR3 is made up of 17 amino acids. Germline V gene lookup returns CDR1 LGHNA and CDR2 YNFKEQ. The CDR3 sequence is CASSQVLVSEPHYEQYF. In DNA, the CDR3 is TGTGCCAGCAGCCAAGTGTTGGTTTCGGAGCCCCACTACGAGCAGTACTTC.